Each of the 18 T cell receptor beta chains below was sequenced from the same sample in a study of STAT5B mutations in CD4+ large granular lymphocyte leukemia (dated by TCRdb to the early 2020s). The library came from the immunoSEQ multiplex PCR assay. The immuneACCESS repertoire file appears here via TCRdb, limited to in-frame rearrangements. These files lack a portion of the clones; in checked studies, under half of the deficit traces to unresolved V genes, and the cause of the others is not known. This sample lists 48,000 or so clones; roughly two thirds were detected once. Clones ranked in the top ten supply 1.5% of the sample. The sequenced sample consisted of CD4+ T cells from blood buffy coats. These receptors were obtained from a human donor in good health.

The CDR3 nucleotides are TGTGCCAGCAGTAGGACAGGGGGAGGTCACGAGCAGTACGTC. This gives the protein CASSRTGGGHEQYV. The chain recombines TRBV28 with TRBJ2-7, with TRBD1 matching over 10 bases. Trimming at V came to 5 bases and at J to 5 bases, leaving 6 bases not matched to a gene. The CDR3 spans 14 residues. CDR1 is MDHEN, CDR2 SYDVKM, per germline.

The chain links TRBV7-6 to TRBJ1-1; no definite D call. The CDR3 totals 13 residues. CDR1 and CDR2 (germline): SGHVS, FNYEAQ. The V end was cut by 8 bases, the J end by 0 bases, with 10 bases between. The CDR3 nucleotides read TGTGCCAGCGGTGCAGACATGAACACTGAAGCTTTCTTT. Translation gives CASGADMNTEAFF.

The rearrangement joins TRBV18 to TRBJ1-1; possibly TRBD1 for D (6 bases). Trimming left V 1 base short and J 0 bases short, with 9 bases between. From germline, CDR1 is KGHSH and CDR2 LQKENI. CDR3 size: 15 residues. Here the CDR3 DNA reads TGTGCCAGCTCACCACAGGGGGAGGTGAACACTGAAGCTTTCTTT. Protein sequence: CASSPQGEVNTEAFF.

The chain recombines TRBV29-1 with TRBJ2-7; 7 nucleotides line up with TRBD1. This CDR3 is 13 amino acids long. The trim removed 4 bases at V and 3 bases at J, leaving 6 bases unmatched. Germline V CDR1 and CDR2: SQVTM, ANQGSEA. CDR3 residues: CSVVGGQFYEQYF. DNA of the CDR3: TGCAGCGTTGTTGGGGGACAGTTCTACGAGCAGTACTTC.

The chain links TRBV4-2 to TRBJ1-2, with a weak D call TRBD1 (5 bases). Deletions cut 0 bases from V and 4 bases from J, with 12 bases between. Germline CDR1 is LGHNA and CDR2 is YNFKEQ. CDR3 length: 15 amino acids. The CDR3 is CASSQDRDLRYGYTF. The CDR3 DNA reads as TGTGCCAGCAGCCAAGATAGGGACCTGCGCTATGGCTACACCTTC.

This chain uses TRBV6-4 with TRBJ1-5, with D possibly being TRBD1 (6 bases). Trimming took 6 bases from V and 1 from J, leaving 13 bases between them. The CDR3 contains 15 residues. CDR1 and CDR2 (germline): MRHNA, SNTAGT. In DNA form, the CDR3 reads TGTGCCAGCAGCTGGAGGGGGGACAGCAATCAGCCCCAGCATTTT. Protein product: CASSWRGDSNQPQHF.

V and J are TRBV6-1 and TRBJ1-2; no clear D gene. The CDR3 has 18 residues. The germline V gene encodes CDR1 MNHNS and CDR2 SASEGT. Trimming shortened V by 1 base and J by 0 bases, and 18 bases separated the two germline ends. Here the CDR3 reads CASSEEAGIRLSNYGYTF. Here the CDR3 DNA reads TGTGCCAGCAGTGAAGAGGCGGGGATTAGACTTTCTAACTATGGCTACACCTTC.

A few counts support this clone. The CDR3 reads CASSGTDAGTQYF. The CDR3, as DNA: TGTGCCAGCTCAGGGACCGATGCGGGTACGCAGTATTTT. V is TRBV18 and J is TRBJ2-3; the D call may be TRBD1 or TRBD2 (5 bases each). The germline V gene has CDR1 KGHSH and CDR2 LQKENI. This CDR3 is built from 13 residues. V lost 5 bases and J 8 bases, leaving 14 bases between the germline ends. Filled out from reference TRBV18 and TRBJ2-3, the complete variable domain reads NAGVMQNPRHLVRRRGQEARLRCSPMKGHSHVYWYRQLPEEGLKFMVYLQKENIIDESGMPKERFSAEFPKEGPSILRIQQVVRGDSAAYFCASSGTDAGTQYFGPGTRLTVL.

CDR3 DNA: TGTGCCAGCTCACAGGGAATAGTCGAAAACTATGGCTACACCTTC. Protein sequence: CASSQGIVENYGYTF. V usage is TRBV18 and J usage is TRBJ1-2; D unresolved. There are 15 residues in the CDR3. Germline lookup yields CDR1 KGHSH and CDR2 LQKENI. Between the trimmed V and J ends, which lost 4 bases and 2 bases, there was a span of 14 bases.

The rearrangement joins TRBV10-3 to TRBJ2-3; 7 bases map to TRBD1. J gave up 6 bases and V 5 bases, and 11 bases lay outside the gene matches. Germline-derived CDR1 and CDR2 are ENHRY and SYGVKD. There are 15 residues in the CDR3. The CDR3 is CAISFTGALQDTQYF. The CDR3, as DNA: TGTGCCATCAGTTTTACAGGGGCCCTTCAGGATACGCAGTATTTT.

The chain combines TRBV18 with TRBJ1-1; TRBD1 agrees at 8 bases. CDR3 length: 16 amino acids. V was clipped by 3 bases and J by 4 bases; unmatched bases: 10. Germline assignment: CDR1 KGHSH and CDR2 LQKENI. As DNA, the CDR3 is TGTGCCAGCTCACCCCCGGGGGTCACAGGGGGCACTGAAGCTTTCTTT. Translated: CASSPPGVTGGTEAFF.

The CDR3 DNA reads as TGTGCAAGTCGCTTTCACCGGGACCAGGCGTCCTACGAGCAGTACGTC. Amino acids: CASRFHRDQASYEQYV. J is TRBJ2-7 and V is TRBV12-2. TRBV12-2 is a documented pseudogene. This CDR3 has 16 residues.

The gene calls are TRBV6-5 and TRBJ1-2; 7 bases are a match to TRBD1. Germline assignment: CDR1 MNHEY and CDR2 SVGAGI. J lost 6 bases, V lost 5 bases, and 9 bases had no gene match. This CDR3 spans 14 amino acids. DNA of the CDR3: TGTGCCAGCAGTCTCCTAACAGGGGAGGATGGCTACACCTTC. Protein sequence: CASSLLTGEDGYTF.

The chain couples TRBV5-1 to TRBJ2-2, with 11 bases aligning to TRBD1. Germline V gives CDR1 SGHRS, CDR2 YFSETQ. CDR3 length: 16 residues. V lost 4 bases, J lost 1 base, and 3 bases stayed unmatched. As DNA, the CDR3 is TGCGCCAGCAGCCCGGGACAGGGGGGGAACACCGGGGAGCTGTTTTTT. This sequence encodes CASSPGQGGNTGELFF.

The chain carries TRBV11-3 and TRBJ2-7; the D gene is possibly TRBD1 (5 bases). Trimming removed 1 base from V and 5 bases from J, with 15 bases in between. The germline CDR1 and CDR2 sequences are SGHNT and YENEEA. CDR3 length: 15 residues. CDR3 DNA: TGTGCCAGCAGCTTAGCCGCCTCCCAGGGTAACGAGCAGTACTTC. This encodes CASSLAASQGNEQYF.

V usage is TRBV18 and J usage is TRBJ2-2; 7 positions agree with TRBD1. The CDR3 covers 15 residues. V lost 4 bases to trimming and J lost 0 bases; unmatched junction nucleotides: 2. Per germline, CDR1 KGHSH and CDR2 LQKENI. As DNA, the CDR3 is TGTGCCAGCTCACTCGGACAGGCGAACACCGGGGAGCTGTTTTTT. It encodes CASSLGQANTGELFF.

A few counts support this clone. This chain connects TRBV5-1 to TRBJ2-2, with D hard to call. In germline, CDR1 is SGHRS, CDR2 YFSETQ. CDR3 length: 14 amino acids. V was clipped by 4 bases and J by 4 bases, with 11 bases between them. The CDR3 bases are TGCGCCAGCAGCGTCCGACTTGTCACCGGGGAGCTGTTTTTT. Encoded protein: CASSVRLVTGELFF.

This clone was detected only once. The V gene is TRBV27, the J gene TRBJ2-3; either TRBD1 or TRBD2 may supply D (5 bases each). In germline, CDR1 is MNHEY, CDR2 SMNVEV (reference sequence). Deletions cut 6 bases from V and 10 bases from J, with 32 bases between. The CDR3 is made up of 18 amino acids. Here the CDR3 DNA reads TGTGCCAGCAGCGATAACCACAGGTCCTCGGGGATGAATTTTGCGCAGTATTTT. It translates to CASSDNHRSSGMNFAQYF.